These T cell receptor beta chains were read from a single sample in a study of neoadjuvant anti-PD-1 for oral cavity cancer. Libraries were prepared by immunoSEQ multiplex PCR; TCRdb keeps only in-frame clonotypes and omits some of them. The table has around 5,700 clones, roughly three fifths seen once. Sample: tumor tissue, taken after nivolumab (anti-PD-1) treatment. Receptor source: a person aged 35-79 years with oral cavity squamous cell carcinoma. CDR3s include the opening cysteine and the closing phenylalanine or tryptophan. The order of the fields is D gene, clone size, V gene, J gene, CDR3 DNA, CDR3 protein. The D gene is left open where the match is weak. Only some rows state a clone size, as once, few, many or a class for expanded clones.

>TRBD1|-|TRBV5-1|TRBJ1-4
TGCGCCAGCAGCCTGGATCCGGGACAGATAAATGAAAAACTGTTTTTT
CASSLDPGQINEKLFF
>-|-|TRBV7-9|TRBJ2-1
TGTGCCAGCAGCGCTACAGGCTCCCGGCGGAATGAGCAGTTCTTC
CASSATGSRRNEQFF
>-|few|TRBV19|TRBJ1-1
TGTGCCAGTAGTATCAGACACCTGAACACTGAAGCTTTCTTT
CASSIRHLNTEAFF
>TRBD2|-|TRBV5-5|TRBJ2-1
TGTGCCAGCAGCTTGTCTAGCGGGGGGGCCAATGAGCAGTTCTTC
CASSLSSGGANEQFF
>-|medium-sized|TRBV18|TRBJ1-1
TGTGCCAGCTCACCAGTGGCTGACGGTGAAGCTTTCTTT
CASSPVADGEAFF
>TRBD1|-|TRBV7-9|TRBJ1-4
TGTGCCAGCAGTTATGGTGCGGGACAGGGGAATGAAAAACTGTTTTTT
CASSYGAGQGNEKLFF
>-|-|TRBV7-2|TRBJ2-2
TGTGCCAGCAGCTTAGATGTAACCGGGGAGCTGTTTTTT
CASSLDVTGELFF
>-|few|TRBV7-9|TRBJ2-7
TGTGCCAGCATCTACTACGAGCAGTACTTC
CASIYYEQYF
>-|once|TRBV28|TRBJ2-1
TGTGCCAGCAGGATGACCTGGGCTGAGCAGTTCTTC
CASRMTWAEQFF
>TRBD2|-|TRBV14|TRBJ2-1
TGTGCCAGCAGCCCGCTTTTGGGAGCGGGGGTTTACAATGAGCAGTTCTTC
CASSPLLGAGVYNEQFF
>-|-|TRBV7-2|TRBJ1-4
TGTGCCAGCAGCTTCGGAGGGAGCGCAAATGAAAAACTGTTTTTT
CASSFGGSANEKLFF
>-|few|TRBV19|TRBJ1-2
TGTGCCAGTATGCGGGGCTATGGCTACACCTTC
CASMRGYGYTF
>-|few|TRBV11-2|TRBJ1-1
TGTGCCAGCAGCTTAGATGTACTGGCGAACACTGAAGCTTTCTTT
CASSLDVLANTEAFF
>-|-|TRBV6-1|TRBJ2-2
TGTGCCACCGCCCCGGGGGTGAACACCGGGGAGCTGTTTTTT
CATAPGVNTGELFF
>-|-|TRBV21-1|TRBJ2-3
TGTGCCAGCAGCACGGGCGTGGGGGGTACAGATACGCAGTATTTT
CASSTGVGGTDTQYF
>TRBD2|-|TRBV14|TRBJ2-1
TGTGCCAGCAGCCAAGCAGCGGGGGGAAACAATGAGCAGTTCTTC
CASSQAAGGNNEQFF
>-|-|TRBV27|TRBJ1-1
TGTGCCAGCAGAACAGCGAACACTGAAGCTTTCTTT
CASRTANTEAFF
>-|few|TRBV15|TRBJ1-6
TGTGCCACCAGCAAAGGGTCTAGGGTTGATTCACCCCTCCACTTT
CATSKGSRVDSPLHF
>-|-|TRBV2|TRBJ1-3
TGTGCCAGCAGCCCACAGGGAAACACCATATATTTT
CASSPQGNTIYF
>-|-|TRBV28|TRBJ2-7
TGTGCCAGCAGCACCCGAGCGGGCAGCTCCTACGAGCAGTACTTC
CASSTRAGSSYEQYF
>-|few|TRBV4-2|TRBJ1-6
TGTGCCAGCGCCACGGGGGTCGAGTCACCCCTCCACTTT
CASATGVESPLHF
>-|-|TRBV6-4|TRBJ1-6
TGTGCCAGCAGTGAGTGGAAGGAGAATTCACCCCTCCACTTT
CASSEWKENSPLHF
>-|once|TRBV7-2|TRBJ1-2
TGTGCCAGCAGCTTATCGTCCTTC
CASSLSSF
>-|-|TRBV15|TRBJ2-7
TGTGCCACCAGCCCCCGGACGTTTAGCGAGCAGTACTTC
CATSPRTFSEQYF
>TRBD2|-|TRBV11-2|TRBJ2-3
TGTGCCAGCAGCGTGAGCGGGAGTGGATCAGATACGCAGTATTTT
CASSVSGSGSDTQYF
>TRBD2|-|TRBV5-6|TRBJ2-3
TGTGCCAGCAGTCGGCCGGGGGGGCGTACAGATACGCAGTATTTT
CASSRPGGRTDTQYF
>TRBD1|few|TRBV27|TRBJ2-3
TGTGCCAGCCGCAATCTAGCGGGACAGGGGGTTCGCACAGATACGCAGTATTTT
CASRNLAGQGVRTDTQYF